The present TCR beta chain was sequenced within a study of PD-1 blockade in classical Hodgkin lymphoma. The study's findings and limits: It was CD4+ TCR diversity, not CD8+, that rose significantly by C4D1. When nivolumab was started under 1 year after ASCT, patients were excluded.

The germline gives CDR1 SGHNT, CDR2 YENEEA. This CDR3 has 17 amino acids. Trimming pared 2 bases from V and 0 bases from J, leaving 14 bases between. Worth noting for this clone: The antigen is not known.

The method was immunoSEQ multiplex PCR; TCRdb's version includes in-frame clones alone and lacks a portion of them. The data show 25,000 to 30,000 clones, with about four fifths seen just once and about 16% held by the top ten. Time point denoted: cycle 4 day 1 (C4D1), after 6 weeks of nivolumab. Brentuximab vedotin exposure varied, and every patient relapsed after autologous stem cell transplantation. The clonotype was recovered from a human donor with classical Hodgkin lymphoma. The chain carries TRBV11-3 and TRBJ1-3; D gene uncertain. The source material was peripheral blood mononuclear cells (PBMCs), sampled before the fourth cycle of nivolumab. CDR3 DNA: TGTGCCAGCAGCTTAATTTTGCGGAATAGCTCTGGAAACACCATATATTTT. Protein product: CASSLILRNSSGNTIYF. The complete variable domain, with remaining parts taken from reference TRBV11-3 and TRBJ1-3, reads EAGVVQSPRYKIIEKKQPVAFWCNPISGHNTLYWYLQNLGQGPELLIRYENEEAVDDSQLPKDRFSAERLKGVDSTLKIQPAELGDSAVYLCASSLILRNSSGNTIYFGEGSWLTVV.